This TCR beta chain comes out of a study of cytomegalovirus exposure and HLA in healthy donors. This CDR3 comprises 16 residues. Germline V gene data show CDR1 as SGHNT and CDR2 as YENEEA. V was pared by 5 bases and J by 3 bases, with 11 bases of the junction left unmatched. Primers included in the PCR were 60 Vbeta and 13 Jbeta primers. The protocol was immunoSEQ multiplex PCR, while the TCRdb copy is restricted to in-frame clones and leaves out a portion. The sample shows more than 90,000 clones, 79% of them seen only once. The receptor was derived from a woman aged 18-29 years in good health and CMV-seropositive. Sequencing used PBMCs. This sequence joins TRBV11-3 and TRBJ2-5; TRBD2 matches at 8 bases. The CDR3 loop is CASSLRRGAGEETQYF. CDR3 DNA: TGTGCCAGCAGCCTGCGGCGGGGGGCGGGAGAAGAGACCCAGTACTTC.